Listed below are T cell receptor beta chains from one sample, sequenced in a study of T cell changes during pregnancy in multiple sclerosis. The assay was immunoSEQ multiplex PCR, and TCRdb's table has in-frame clones only and misses some. This sample carries roughly 34,000 clones, about nine tenths of them seen once, and the ten largest clones take 3.5% to 4.5%. The specimen comprised peripheral blood, sampled in the second trimester of pregnancy. These receptors all come from a female donor in good health, enrolled as a control in a pregnancy study. CDR3s include the opening cysteine and the closing phenylalanine or tryptophan. A D gene is named only where the DNA matches it firmly. Clone size appears in some rows only: once, few, many, or a class for an expanded clone.

>TRBJ2-3|-|TRBV5-5|-
CASSPPTVQQRTDTQYF
TGTGCCAGCAGCCCCCCGACAGTGCAACAGAGGACAGATACGCAGTATTTT
>TRBJ2-7|TRBD2|TRBV28|-
CASSLVTSGAYEQYF
TGTGCCAGCAGTCTAGTGACTAGCGGAGCCTACGAGCAGTACTTC
>TRBJ2-7|TRBD2|TRBV5-1|-
CASSLELADEQYF
TGCGCCAGCAGCTTGGAGCTAGCGGACGAGCAGTACTTC
>TRBJ2-5|-|TRBV6-1|-
CASSDGMRYQETQYF
TGTGCCAGCAGTGACGGGATGAGGTACCAAGAGACCCAGTACTTC
>TRBJ2-7|TRBD2|TRBV5-1|-
CASSSLAGWTYEQYF
TGCGCCAGCAGCTCTCTAGCGGGATGGACCTACGAGCAGTACTTC
>TRBJ1-2|-|TRBV18|-
CASSPPGQTRGYTF
TGTGCCAGCTCACCACCTGGACAGACTCGGGGCTACACCTTC
>TRBJ2-7|-|TRBV10-2|once
CASSETGTYEQYF
TGCGCCAGCAGTGAGACGGGAACCTACGAGCAGTACTTC
>TRBJ1-2|TRBD1|TRBV19|-
CASSTFRDRASGDGYTF
TGTGCCAGTAGTACTTTCCGGGACAGGGCGAGTGGGGATGGCTACACCTTC
>TRBJ2-3|TRBD2|TRBV19|once
CASSIGRRGGRGDTQYF
TGTGCCAGTAGTATTGGCCGCCGGGGGGGGCGGGGGGATACGCAGTATTTT
>TRBJ2-2|-|TRBV9|-
CASSVDQGSQTGELFF
TGTGCCAGCAGCGTAGACCAGGGGAGTCAGACCGGGGAGCTGTTTTTT
>TRBJ1-5|-|TRBV15|once
CATSRDLGAPTQPQHF
TGTGCCACCAGCAGAGATTTGGGGGCGCCGACTCAGCCCCAGCATTTT
>TRBJ2-7|-|TRBV6-5|-
CASIDPRRGYEQYF
TGTGCCAGCATCGATCCACGTCGGGGCTACGAGCAGTACTTC
>TRBJ2-7|-|TRBV9|-
CASSADLNYEQYF
TGTGCCAGCAGCGCTGACTTAAACTACGAGCAGTACTTC
>TRBJ1-3|-|TRBV11-1|-
CASSPRRRTSGNTIYF
TGTGCCAGCAGCCCGAGGAGGCGCACCTCTGGAAACACCATATATTTT
>TRBJ2-5|-|TRBV11-2|-
CASSSMQGKETQYF
TGTGCCAGCAGCTCGATGCAGGGAAAAGAGACCCAGTACTTC
>TRBJ2-7|TRBD1|TRBV10-3|-
CASGTGSEQYF
TGTGCCAGCGGGACAGGGAGCGAGCAGTACTTC
>TRBJ1-3|TRBD1|TRBV28|-
CASRRRGTGGANTIYF
TGTGCCAGCAGACGGAGGGGGACAGGGGGCGCGAACACCATATATTTT
>TRBJ2-7|-|TRBV15|-
CATSRVGSGGPSYEQYF
TGTGCCACCAGCAGAGTGGGTAGCGGCGGACCCTCCTACGAGCAGTACTTC
>TRBJ1-2|-|TRBV6-5|-
CASSPHPQGNYGYTF
TGTGCCAGCAGTCCTCACCCACAGGGAAACTATGGCTACACCTTC
>TRBJ1-1|TRBD1|TRBV5-1|-
CASSTGTVNTEAFF
TGCGCCAGCAGCACCGGGACAGTCAACACTGAAGCTTTCTTT
>TRBJ2-2|-|TRBV14|-
CASSQDRELFF
TGTGCCAGCAGCCAAGATAGGGAGCTGTTTTTT
>TRBJ2-5|-|TRBV7-4|-
CASSSLAEETQYF
TGTGCCAGCAGCTCCTTAGCGGAAGAGACCCAGTACTTC
>TRBJ1-2|TRBD1|TRBV9|-
CASSPSPGTGISYGYTF
TGTGCCAGCAGCCCTAGTCCCGGGACAGGGATCAGCTATGGCTACACCTTC
>TRBJ2-1|TRBD2|TRBV27|-
CASSPLGLAGGQFYNEQFF
TGTGCCAGCAGCCCCCTCGGGCTAGCGGGGGGGCAATTCTACAATGAGCAGTTCTTC
>TRBJ2-5|-|TRBV5-4|-
CASSHRETQYF
TGTGCCAGCAGCCACCGGGAGACCCAGTACTTC
>TRBJ1-1|-|TRBV6-6|-
CASRLGRENTEAFF
TGTGCCAGCAGACTTGGGCGGGAGAACACTGAAGCTTTCTTT
>TRBJ1-4|-|TRBV5-1|-
CASSLLGVGATNEKLFF
TGCGCCAGCAGCCTCCTAGGGGTAGGAGCAACTAATGAAAAACTGTTTTTT
>TRBJ1-6|TRBD1|TRBV19|-
CASSPTGQYSPLHF
TGTGCCAGTAGTCCGACAGGGCAGTATTCACCCCTCCACTTT
>TRBJ2-1|-|TRBV7-2|-
CASSPPERRGREQFF
TGTGCCAGCAGCCCCCCGGAGCGTAGGGGCCGTGAGCAGTTCTTC
>TRBJ2-7|-|TRBV5-1|-
CASSLARSSYEQYF
TGCGCCAGCAGCTTGGCCAGAAGCTCCTACGAGCAGTACTTC
>TRBJ1-2|-|TRBV18|once
CASSPWGESQRGYTF
TGTGCCAGCTCACCATGGGGAGAATCTCAGCGGGGCTACACCTTC
>TRBJ1-1|TRBD1|TRBV28|-
CASSVQGLGTEAFF
TGTGCCAGCAGTGTACAGGGGCTGGGCACTGAAGCTTTCTTT
>TRBJ2-2|TRBD2|TRBV28|-
CASSLPPSGGEDGELFF
TGTGCCAGCAGTTTACCCCCCTCGGGGGGGGAAGACGGGGAGCTGTTTTTT
>TRBJ2-1|-|TRBV27|-
CASSPTPAGSYNEQFF
TGTGCCAGCAGTCCCACACCGGCGGGATCCTACAATGAGCAGTTCTTC
>TRBJ2-7|-|TRBV25-1|-
CASSEGDTTWEQYF
TGTGCCAGCAGTGAGGGGGACACTACTTGGGAGCAGTACTTC
>TRBJ2-5|TRBD1|TRBV5-1|-
CASSTGQGNTETQYF
TGCGCCAGCAGCACGGGACAGGGGAACACAGAGACCCAGTACTTC
>TRBJ2-1|TRBD2|TRBV7-9|-
CASSLTFGTSGDNEQFF
TGTGCCAGCAGCTTAACCTTCGGGACTAGCGGGGACAATGAGCAGTTCTTC
>TRBJ2-5|TRBD2|TRBV11-1|-
CASSLSGGGETQYF
TGTGCCAGCAGCTTATCGGGAGGAGGAGAGACCCAGTACTTC
>TRBJ2-7|TRBD1|TRBV29-1|-
CSVPRDRESYEQYF
TGCAGCGTTCCCCGGGACAGGGAGTCCTACGAGCAGTACTTC
>TRBJ2-4|TRBD1|TRBV27|-
CASRPRDRLPKNIQYF
TGTGCCAGCAGACCCCGGGACAGGTTACCCAAAAACATTCAGTACTTC
>TRBJ1-5|-|TRBV12-5|few
CASGLWGVGNQPQHF
TGTGCTAGTGGTTTGTGGGGGGTGGGCAATCAGCCCCAGCATTTT
>TRBJ2-7|TRBD2|TRBV7-2|-
CASSEPGLGAYEQYF
TGTGCCAGCAGCGAACCGGGACTAGGGGCCTACGAGCAGTACTTC
>TRBJ1-5|TRBD1|TRBV19|-
CASSIRAGGGNQPQHF
TGTGCCAGTAGTATCAGGGCAGGGGGCGGCAATCAGCCCCAGCATTTT
>TRBJ1-2|-|TRBV19|-
CASSIPGGDYGYTF
TGTGCCAGTAGTATCCCCGGGGGGGACTATGGCTACACCTTC
>TRBJ2-1|-|TRBV6-1|-
CASSEALTAHNEQFF
TGTGCCAGCAGTGAAGCATTGACAGCTCACAATGAGCAGTTCTTC
>TRBJ2-7|TRBD2|TRBV5-5|-
CASSLELAGGREQYF
TGTGCCAGCAGCTTGGAACTAGCGGGGGGGCGCGAGCAGTACTTC
>TRBJ1-1|-|TRBV6-1|-
CATDRTGKNTEAFF
TGTGCCACCGATAGGACGGGGAAGAACACTGAAGCTTTCTTT
>TRBJ2-1|-|TRBV11-2|-
CASSSVGDEQFF
TGTGCCAGCAGCTCCGTAGGGGATGAGCAGTTCTTC
>TRBJ2-5|TRBD2|TRBV5-1|once
CASSLGLALEETQYF
TGCGCCAGCAGCTTGGGACTAGCCCTGGAAGAGACCCAGTACTTC
>TRBJ2-1|TRBD1|TRBV5-5|-
CASSPRRGRGDEQFF
TGTGCCAGCAGCCCCCGCAGGGGGCGCGGGGATGAGCAGTTCTTC
>TRBJ2-2|TRBD1|TRBV5-1|-
CASKQGPESTGELFF
TGCGCCAGCAAACAGGGGCCCGAGAGCACCGGGGAGCTGTTTTTT
>TRBJ1-2|-|TRBV9|-
CASTPSPVDLGYGYTF
TGTGCCAGCACCCCTTCCCCTGTGGACTTAGGCTATGGCTACACCTTC
>TRBJ2-2|-|TRBV7-3|-
CASSRPAGVNTGELFF
TGTGCCAGCAGCCGCCCCGCAGGGGTCAACACCGGGGAGCTGTTTTTT
>TRBJ1-1|-|TRBV9|-
CASTKGGNTEAFF
TGTGCCAGCACCAAAGGGGGGAACACTGAAGCTTTCTTT
>TRBJ1-2|TRBD1|TRBV11-3|-
CASSSAGGPNYGYTF
TGTGCCAGCAGCTCCGCAGGGGGGCCAAACTATGGCTACACCTTC
>TRBJ2-5|TRBD2|TRBV5-6|-
CASSLLAGGRETQYF
TGTGCCAGCAGCTTGCTAGCGGGGGGGCGGGAGACCCAGTACTTC
>TRBJ2-5|TRBD2|TRBV11-2|-
CASSQRASGGLETQYF
TGTGCCAGCAGCCAACGGGCTAGCGGGGGCCTAGAGACCCAGTACTTC
>TRBJ2-1|TRBD2|TRBV5-1|-
CASSWGGGNEQFF
TGCGCCAGCAGCTGGGGGGGAGGGAATGAGCAGTTCTTC
>TRBJ1-2|-|TRBV28|-
CASSQTVYGYTF
TGTGCCAGCAGTCAGACAGTCTATGGCTACACCTTC
>TRBJ1-1|-|TRBV28|-
CASSSPGVITEAFF
TGTGCCAGCAGCTCTCCAGGGGTGATCACTGAAGCTTTCTTT